Detailed here is one T cell receptor beta chain. This record comes from a study of blood T cell repertoires in COVID-19. Overall study: Italy, Spain and the United States were the sources of the convalescent and acute COVID-19 samples. From T cells, B-cell-depleted T cells, or PBMCs came the material, which was cDNA or gDNA.

Original processing methods: Amplification from reference gene primers served as the basis for estimated nucleated cell counts. Profiling relied on immunoSEQ multiplex PCR, and the TCRdb table lists in-frame clones only, not all of them. The V and J calls and the clone size are those of that table, but D and trimming were determined from the DNA. The repertoire includes about 54,000 clones, roughly 84% of them detected once, and around 2.7% sits in the top ten. The source material was peripheral blood. The clonotype originates from a man in his fifties with acute or convalescent COVID-19.

CDR3 sequence reads: CASSQLAGANTGELFF. Written as DNA, the CDR3 is TGTGCCAGCAGCCAACTAGCGGGGGCGAACACCGGGGAGCTGTTTTTT. The chain combines TRBV11-2 with TRBJ2-2, with 11 bases fitting TRBD2. The germline V gene encodes CDR1 SGHAT and CDR2 FQNNGV. J gave up 0 bases and V 5 bases, and 2 bases lay outside the gene matches. The CDR3 consists of 16 residues. The variable domain in full, with the rest retrieved from reference TRBV11-2 and TRBJ2-2, is EAGVAQSPRYKIIEKRQSVAFWCNPISGHATLYWYQQILGQGPKLLIQFQNNGVVDDSQLPKDRFSAERLKGVDSTLKIQPAKLEDSAVYLCASSQLAGANTGELFFGEGSRLTVL.